The clone carrying this T cell receptor beta chain has more than one count but fewer than ten. Its specificity is not known. The germline CDR1 and CDR2 sequences are MNHNS and SASEGT. The CDR3 runs to 15 residues. Trimming took 9 bases from V and 7 from J; bases not matched to a gene: 12. TCRdb itself ran the 5' RACE reads through MiXCR, one entry per CDR3 protein. The data hold some 97,000 distinct CDR3 sequences, with 4% to 4.5% observed a single time. The data derive from a study of spatial heterogeneity in lung cancer. Study context: Alpha-chain sequences were consistently detected in smaller numbers than beta-chain sequences. Strong correlation linked TCR transcript counts in tumor regions to a T cell module score derived from matched bulk RNA-seq.

Time point indicated: sample taken at primary tumor resection. Whole RNA obtained from tumor, nontumor lung or frozen PBMC underwent sequencing without sorting. Whole-study findings and limits: The number of expanded tumor alpha and beta chains correlated with mutation number.

The rearrangement uses TRBV6-1 and TRBJ1-6, with TRBD1 matching 7 bases. Sample: lung tumor tissue, taken at surgery. The source of this sequence is a male donor with early-stage non-small cell lung cancer. The CDR3 sequence is CASDESGTENSPLHF. The CDR3, as DNA: TGTGCCAGTGATGAGTCGGGGACAGAAAATTCACCCCTCCACTTT.